What follows are 9 T cell receptor beta chains derived from one specimen sequenced in a study of T-cell memory formation after mild COVID-19. TCRdb ran MiXCR on the 5' RACE reads and lists one entry per CDR3 protein. Counted here are a few hundred thousand distinct CDR3 sequences, about a sixth occurring once; the ten biggest clones make up roughly 24%. The sequenced sample consisted of PBMCs or a T cell subset sorted from them (not recorded which). The receptors were sampled from a young man who had mild COVID-19 (a few samples of this study predate the infection). Cell type and time point are not known.

In its sample, this clonotype was seen a few times. This chain's CDR3 is CSGATGDWYGYTF. CDR3 bases: TGCAGCGGGGCGACAGGGGACTGGTATGGCTACACCTTC. The chain combines TRBV29-1 with TRBJ1-2; 8 positions match TRBD1. CDR3 length equals 13 residues. Germline CDR1 reads SQVTM; CDR2 reads ANQGSEA. J gave up 5 bases and V 7 bases, and 9 bases lay outside the gene matches.

The CDR3 loop is CASSQDFLTGTGSGELFF. The CDR3 nucleotides read TGCGCCAGCAGCCAAGATTTTCTCACGGGGACAGGGTCCGGGGAGCTGTTTTTT. This chain connects TRBV4-3 to TRBJ2-2, with TRBD1 matching 9 bases. V shed 0 bases and J 6 bases; nucleotides not matched to a gene: 11. The germline CDR1 and CDR2 sequences are LGHNA and YSLEER. The CDR3 sequence is 18 residues long.

This clonotype was seen at least ten times. The chain uses TRBV18 and TRBJ2-7; D call uncertain. This CDR3 contains 13 residues. V shed 3 bases and J shed 3 bases, with 9 bases lying between them. Germline V gene data show CDR1 as KGHSH and CDR2 as LQKENI. CDR3 residues: CASSPVGGYEQYV. CDR3 nucleotides: TGTGCCAGCTCACCGGTAGGTGGCTACGAGCAGTACGTC.

This clonotype was seen a few times. J is TRBJ1-1 and V is TRBV5-6; D call uncertain. Trimming took off 4 bases at V and 5 bases at J, with 6 bases between the two ends. This CDR3 comprises 11 residues. From germline, CDR1 is SGHDT and CDR2 YYEEEE. The CDR3 here is CASSRETEAFF. The CDR3 nucleotides are TGTGCCAGCAGCCGAGAAACTGAAGCTTTCTTT.

This clonotype was observed a few times. This chain joins TRBV7-3 and TRBJ1-1, with 8 positions matching TRBD1. CDR1 is SGHTA, CDR2 FQGTGA, per germline. V trimming: 5 bases; J trimming: 6 bases; junction bases outside the gene matches: 17. The CDR3 covers 17 residues. The CDR3 spells CASSQSGHRGTSSEAFF. CDR3 sequence (DNA): TGTGCCAGCAGCCAATCCGGTCACAGGGGGACTAGCTCTGAAGCTTTCTTT.

This chain links TRBV5-1 with TRBJ1-1, with D unclear. Trimming removed 0 bases at V and 0 bases at J, with 6 bases between. The CDR3 is 14 residues long. Germline CDR1 and CDR2: SGHRS and YFSETQ. The CDR3: CASSLDVMNTEAFF. The CDR3 region has the DNA TGCGCCAGCAGCTTGGACGTAATGAACACTGAAGCTTTCTTT.

The chain has TRBV21-1 and TRBJ2-7; the table's D call of TRBD2 was not tested on the DNA. TRBV21-1 is noted as a pseudogene. This CDR3 is built from 15 residues. CDR3 nucleotides: TGTGCCAGCAGGGCCCGAAGACTCCCCTCCTACGAGCAGTACGTC. It translates to CASRARRLPSYEQYV.

As to this clonotype: The junction differs from germline at one of its ends, possibly a read error. The chain joins TRBV4-1 to TRBJ1-5; TRBD1 matches 7 bases. The CDR3 extends over 17 amino acids. The V gene's germline CDR1 is MGHRA and CDR2 YSYEKL. As DNA, the CDR3 is TGCGACAGCAGCTCTATGAGCACAGGGGTCAGCAATCAGCCCCAGCATTTT. It encodes CDSSSMSTGVSNQPQHF.

J is TRBJ1-2 and V is TRBV20-1, with 7 bases that match TRBD1. The CDR3 contains 12 residues. Germline loops: CDR1 DFQATT, CDR2 SNEGSKA (reference sequence). CDR3 sequence reads: CRAPQGNYGYTF. CDR3 sequence (DNA): TGCAGGGCCCCACAGGGGAACTATGGCTACACCTTC.